Each of the 12 T cell receptor beta chains below was sequenced from the same sample in a study of graft-versus-host responses after intestinal transplantation. TCRdb keeps only in-frame clones here, not all; method: immunoSEQ multiplex PCR. Counted here are more than 100,000 clones, about 93% occurring once; the ten biggest clones make up around 0.12%. Their specific antigens are unknown. Sequenced here: unstimulated CD4+ T cells sorted from spleen or lymph node cells, sampled before intestinal transplant. The source of these receptors is a human donor who received an intestinal transplant.

This clone came up once. The chain uses TRBV5-1 and TRBJ2-5; TRBD2 matches at 8 bases. Looked up from germline, CDR1 is SGHRS and CDR2 is YFSETQ. The CDR3 is 16 amino acids. V was clipped by 3 bases and J by 4 bases; unmatched bases: 11. In DNA form, the CDR3 reads TGCGCCAGCAGCTCCTCGGTTGGGCTAGCGGGAGAGACCCAGTACTTC. Its translation: CASSSSVGLAGETQYF.

The chain combines TRBV10-2 with TRBJ2-7; D is unclear. Germline V gene sequence: CDR1 WSHSY, CDR2 SAAADI. V was pared by 9 bases and J by 0 bases, with 9 bases between. The CDR3 contains 12 residues. The CDR3 DNA sequence: TGCGCCAGTGGACGGAGCTCCTACGAGCAGTACTTC. Its translation: CASGRSSYEQYF.

This sequence joins TRBV30 and TRBJ1-4; no firm D call. The germline gives CDR1 GTSNPN, CDR2 SVGIG (reference sequence). The CDR3 is made up of 13 amino acids. V was pared by 5 bases and J by 5 bases, with 12 bases between. The CDR3 spells CAWGRVKNEKLFF. In DNA, the CDR3 is TGTGCCTGGGGACGGGTCAAAAATGAAAAACTGTTTTTT.

The CDR3 sequence: CASSESPVADTQYF. In DNA form, the CDR3 reads TGCGCCAGCAGTGAGTCCCCGGTCGCAGATACGCAGTATTTT. The V and J genes are TRBV10-2 and TRBJ2-3; no definite D call. Per the germline V gene, CDR1 is WSHSY and CDR2 is SAAADI. V dropped 0 bases and J dropped 4 bases, with 8 bases sitting between them. The length of the CDR3 is 14 residues.

The rearrangement links TRBV4-1 to TRBJ2-1; D unclear. The CDR3 runs 16 residues. Between the trimmed V and J ends, which lost 1 base and 4 bases, there was a span of 14 bases. Germline V lookup: CDR1 MGHRA, CDR2 YSYEKL. Here the CDR3 reads CASSQGPQEWYNEQFF. As DNA, the CDR3 is TGCGCCAGCAGCCAAGGACCCCAAGAGTGGTACAATGAGCAGTTCTTC.

The chain joins TRBV5-6 to TRBJ2-7; D possibly corresponds to TRBD2 (5 bases). Germline loops: CDR1 SGHDT, CDR2 YYEEEE. The CDR3 is 14 amino acids. Trimming took 0 bases from V and 4 from J, leaving 11 bases between them. Written as DNA, the CDR3 is TGTGCCAGCAGCTTGGCCGGGTCGGGATACGAGCAGTACTTC. Translating gives CASSLAGSGYEQYF.

V is TRBV6-1 and J is TRBJ1-1, with D possibly matching TRBD1 (6 bases). Germline CDR1 reads MNHNS; CDR2 reads SASEGT. V lost 3 bases and J 2 bases, leaving 7 bases between the germline ends. This CDR3 has 13 residues. The CDR3 is CASSDRGNTEAFF. CDR3 DNA sequence: TGTGCCAGCAGTGACAGGGGTAACACTGAAGCTTTCTTT.

This chain uses TRBV6-1 with TRBJ2-1; D is undetermined. Germline lookup yields CDR1 MNHNS and CDR2 SASEGT. CDR3 length: 11 residues. Trimming cost V 10 bases and J 7 bases, with 11 bases left between them. This CDR3 is CATRVGNEQFF. The CDR3 coding sequence is TGTGCCACCCGCGTAGGGAATGAGCAGTTCTTC.

The rearrangement links TRBV11-2 to TRBJ1-5, with no clear D. CDR1 is SGHAT and CDR2 is FQNNGV in the germline V gene. The CDR3 loop spans 15 amino acids. V lost 5 bases to trimming and J lost 3 bases, with 14 bases between them. CDR3 nucleotides: TGTGCCAGCAGCCCAGGTATAAGGGACAATCAGCCCCAGCATTTT. This codes for CASSPGIRDNQPQHF.

The V and J genes are TRBV10-3 and TRBJ1-4; 7 nucleotides match TRBD1. Germline V gene data show CDR1 as ENHRY and CDR2 as SYGVKD. The CDR3 covers 14 residues. With V trimmed by 0 bases and J by 8 bases, 3 bases remained unmatched. CDR3 sequence (DNA): TGTGCCATCAGTGAGTCCGGCAGGGGGGAAAAACTGTTTTTT. The encoded protein is CAISESGRGEKLFF.

The chain recombines TRBV6-5 with TRBJ2-4; 8 positions agree with TRBD1. Germline V gives CDR1 MNHEY, CDR2 SVGAGI. V dropped 6 bases and J dropped 12; count of bases not matched to a gene: 7. This CDR3 is built from 12 residues. CDR3 loop: CASSRATGDQYF. The CDR3, as DNA: TGTGCCAGCAGCCGCGCGACAGGGGATCAGTACTTC.

This clone showed up just once. The chain is built from TRBV6-1 and TRBJ1-2, with D possibly being TRBD1 (5 bases). V lost 6 bases to trimming and J lost 1 base, with 9 bases between them. The CDR3 has 13 amino acids. Germline CDR1 MNHNS, CDR2 SASEGT. The CDR3 sequence: CASRGVLNYGYTF. The CDR3 DNA reads TGTGCCAGCAGGGGGGTCCTTAACTATGGCTACACCTTC.